This T cell receptor beta chain was retrieved from a study of T cell responses to AZD1222 COVID-19 vaccine. V was trimmed by 3 bases and J by 1 base, leaving 13 bases between them. This CDR3 has 16 amino acids. CDR1 and CDR2 (germline): MNHEY, SVGAGI. Here immunoSEQ multiplex PCR was the method, and the copy in TCRdb shows in-frame clones only, minus some. The data hold around 80,000 clones, with 90% to 95% observed a single time. This specimen consisted of peripheral blood, obtained on day 0 of AZD1222 vaccination. V and J are TRBV6-5 and TRBJ2-1; D call uncertain. The sequence came from an adult in good health. The CDR3, as DNA: TGTGCCAGCAGTTATTGGTGGGGTATTTCCTACAATGAGCAGTTCTTC. Translating gives CASSYWWGISYNEQFF.